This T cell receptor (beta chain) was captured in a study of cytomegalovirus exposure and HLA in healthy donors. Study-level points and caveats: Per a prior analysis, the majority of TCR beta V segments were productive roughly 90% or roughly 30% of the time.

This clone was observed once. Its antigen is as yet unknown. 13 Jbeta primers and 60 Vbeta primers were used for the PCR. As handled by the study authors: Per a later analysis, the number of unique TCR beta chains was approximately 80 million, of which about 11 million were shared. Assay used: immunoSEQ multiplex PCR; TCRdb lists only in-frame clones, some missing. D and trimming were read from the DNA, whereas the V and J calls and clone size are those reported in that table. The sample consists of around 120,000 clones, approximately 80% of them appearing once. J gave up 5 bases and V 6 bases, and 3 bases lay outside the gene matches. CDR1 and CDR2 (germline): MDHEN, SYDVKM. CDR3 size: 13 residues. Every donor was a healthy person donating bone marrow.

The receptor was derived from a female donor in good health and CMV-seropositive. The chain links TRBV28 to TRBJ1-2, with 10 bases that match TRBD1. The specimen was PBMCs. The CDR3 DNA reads TGTGCCAGCAGGACAGGGGGCTGGTATGGCTACACCTTC. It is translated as CASRTGGWYGYTF.